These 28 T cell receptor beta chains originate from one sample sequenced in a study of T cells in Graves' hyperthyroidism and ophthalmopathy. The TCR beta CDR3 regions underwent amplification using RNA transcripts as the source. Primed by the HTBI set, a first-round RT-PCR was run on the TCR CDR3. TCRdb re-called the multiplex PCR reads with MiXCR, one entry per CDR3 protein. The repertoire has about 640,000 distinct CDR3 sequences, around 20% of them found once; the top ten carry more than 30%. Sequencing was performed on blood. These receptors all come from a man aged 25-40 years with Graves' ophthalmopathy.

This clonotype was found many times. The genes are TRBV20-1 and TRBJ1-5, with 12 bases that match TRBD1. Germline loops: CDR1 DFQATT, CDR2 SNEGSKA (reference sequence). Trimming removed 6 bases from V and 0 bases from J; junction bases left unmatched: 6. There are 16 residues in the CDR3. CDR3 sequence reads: CSASGTGGFSNQPQHF. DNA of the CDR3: TGCAGTGCCTCCGGGACAGGGGGCTTTAGCAATCAGCCCCAGCATTTT.

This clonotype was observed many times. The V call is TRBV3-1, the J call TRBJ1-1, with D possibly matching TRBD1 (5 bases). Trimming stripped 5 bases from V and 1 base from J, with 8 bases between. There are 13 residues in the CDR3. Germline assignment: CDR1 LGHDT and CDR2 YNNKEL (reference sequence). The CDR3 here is CASSRQPNTEAFF. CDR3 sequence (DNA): TGTGCCAGCAGCAGACAGCCGAACACTGAAGCTTTCTTT.

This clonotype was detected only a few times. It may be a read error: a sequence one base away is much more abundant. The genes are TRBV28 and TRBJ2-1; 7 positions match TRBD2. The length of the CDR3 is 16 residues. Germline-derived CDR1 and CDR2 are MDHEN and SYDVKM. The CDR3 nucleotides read TGTACCAGCAGTCTCATTAGCGGGTACTCCTACAATGAGCAGTTCTTC. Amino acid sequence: CTSSLISGYSYNEQFF. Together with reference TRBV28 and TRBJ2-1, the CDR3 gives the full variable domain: DVKVTQSSRYLVKRTGEKVFLECVQDMDHENMFWYRQDPGLGLRLIYFSYDVKMKEKGDIPEGYSVSREKKERFSLILESASTNQTSMYLCTSSLISGYSYNEQFFGPGTRLTVL.

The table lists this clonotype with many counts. CDR3 DNA sequence: TGTGCCAGCAGCTTTTTGGGGAGGTCCTACGAGCAGTACTTC. Amino acids: CASSFLGRSYEQYF. The chain links TRBV7-6 to TRBJ2-7; possibly TRBD2 for D (6 bases). Germline V gives CDR1 SGHVS, CDR2 FNYEAQ. This CDR3 has 14 residues. Trimming shortened V by 3 bases and J by 1 base, and 10 bases separated the two germline ends.

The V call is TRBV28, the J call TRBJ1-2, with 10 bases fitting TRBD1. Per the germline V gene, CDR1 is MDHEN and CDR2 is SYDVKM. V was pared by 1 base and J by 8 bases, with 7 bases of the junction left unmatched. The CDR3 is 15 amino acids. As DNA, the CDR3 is TGTGCCAGCAGTTTATTGGGACAGGGGAAGGGAGGCTACACCTTC. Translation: CASSLLGQGKGGYTF.

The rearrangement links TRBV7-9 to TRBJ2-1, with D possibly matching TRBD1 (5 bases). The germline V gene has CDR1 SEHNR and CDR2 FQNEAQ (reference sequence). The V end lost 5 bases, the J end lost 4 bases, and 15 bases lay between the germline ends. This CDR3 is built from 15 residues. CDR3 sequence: CASSHKGPQYNEQFF. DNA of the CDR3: TGTGCCAGCAGCCATAAGGGGCCCCAGTACAATGAGCAGTTCTTC. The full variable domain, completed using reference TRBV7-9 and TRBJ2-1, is DTGVSQNPRHKITKRGQNVTFRCDPISEHNRLYWYRQTLGQGPEFLTYFQNEAQLEKSRLLSDRFSAERPKGSFSTLEIQRTEQGDSAMYLCASSHKGPQYNEQFFGPGTRLTVL.

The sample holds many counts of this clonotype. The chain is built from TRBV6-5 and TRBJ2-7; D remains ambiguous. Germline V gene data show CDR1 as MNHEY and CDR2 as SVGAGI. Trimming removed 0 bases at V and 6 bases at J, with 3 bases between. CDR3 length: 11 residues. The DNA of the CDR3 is TGTGCCAGCAGTTACTCGTCCGAGCAGTACTTC. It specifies CASSYSSEQYF.

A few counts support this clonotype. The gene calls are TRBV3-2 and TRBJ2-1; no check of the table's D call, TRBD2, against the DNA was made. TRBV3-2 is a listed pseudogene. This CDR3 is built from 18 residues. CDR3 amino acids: CASSQRTSGTLSYNEQFF. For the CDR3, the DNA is TGTGCCAGCAGCCAAAGGACTAGCGGGACGCTATCCTACAATGAGCAGTTCTTC.

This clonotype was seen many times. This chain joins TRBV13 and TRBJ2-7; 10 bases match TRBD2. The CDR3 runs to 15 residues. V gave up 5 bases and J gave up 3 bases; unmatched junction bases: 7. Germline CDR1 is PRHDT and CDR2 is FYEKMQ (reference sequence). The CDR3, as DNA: TGTGCCAGCAGCCCATGGGCTAGCGGGGGCTACGAGCAGTACTTC. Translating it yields CASSPWASGGYEQYF.

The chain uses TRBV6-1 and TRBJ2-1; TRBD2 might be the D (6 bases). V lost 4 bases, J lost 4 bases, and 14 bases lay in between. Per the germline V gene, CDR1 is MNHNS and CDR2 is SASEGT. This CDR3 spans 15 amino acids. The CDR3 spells CASSVRRGGYNEQFF. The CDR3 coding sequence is TGTGCCAGCAGTGTTAGGAGGGGCGGGTACAATGAGCAGTTCTTC.

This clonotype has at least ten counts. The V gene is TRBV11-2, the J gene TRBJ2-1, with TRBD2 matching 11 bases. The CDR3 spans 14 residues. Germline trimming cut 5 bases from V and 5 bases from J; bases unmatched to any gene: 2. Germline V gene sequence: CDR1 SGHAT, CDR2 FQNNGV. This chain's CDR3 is CASSTGLADNEQFF. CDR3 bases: TGTGCCAGCAGCACGGGACTAGCGGACAATGAGCAGTTCTTC. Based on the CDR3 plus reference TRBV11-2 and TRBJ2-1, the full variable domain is EAGVAQSPRYKIIEKRQSVAFWCNPISGHATLYWYQQILGQGPKLLIQFQNNGVVDDSQLPKDRFSAERLKGVDSTLKIQPAKLEDSAVYLCASSTGLADNEQFFGPGTRLTVL.

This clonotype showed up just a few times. CDR3 sequence (DNA): TGTGCCAGCAGTTTAGCTAGGGCCACTGCGGGTGCAGATACGCAGTATTTT. It codes for CASSLARATAGADTQYF. The chain combines TRBV12-3 or TRBV12-4 with TRBJ2-3; D might be TRBD2 (5 bases). The CDR3 spans 17 residues. The V and J ends lost 0 bases and 4 bases respectively, with 17 bases between them.

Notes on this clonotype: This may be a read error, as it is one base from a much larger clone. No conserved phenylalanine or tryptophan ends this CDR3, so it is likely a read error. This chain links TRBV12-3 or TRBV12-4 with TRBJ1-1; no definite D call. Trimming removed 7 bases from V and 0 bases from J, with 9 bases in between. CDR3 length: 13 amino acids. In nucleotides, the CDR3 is TGTGCCAGCAAGCGGAGTTTGAACACTGAAGCTTTCCTT. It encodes CASKRSLNTEAFL.

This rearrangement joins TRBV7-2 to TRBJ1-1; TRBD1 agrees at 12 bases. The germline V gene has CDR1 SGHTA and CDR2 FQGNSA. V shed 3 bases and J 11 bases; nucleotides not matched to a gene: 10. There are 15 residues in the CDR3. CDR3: CASSFAGTGGAGAFF. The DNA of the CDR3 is TGTGCCAGCAGCTTCGCCGGGACAGGGGGCGCAGGTGCTTTCTTT.

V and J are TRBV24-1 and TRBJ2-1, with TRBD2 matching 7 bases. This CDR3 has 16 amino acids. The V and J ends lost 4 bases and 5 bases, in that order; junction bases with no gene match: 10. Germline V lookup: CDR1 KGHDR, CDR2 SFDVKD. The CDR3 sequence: CATSEAGVDYHNEQFF. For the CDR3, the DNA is TGTGCCACCAGTGAGGCGGGAGTAGATTACCACAATGAGCAGTTCTTC.

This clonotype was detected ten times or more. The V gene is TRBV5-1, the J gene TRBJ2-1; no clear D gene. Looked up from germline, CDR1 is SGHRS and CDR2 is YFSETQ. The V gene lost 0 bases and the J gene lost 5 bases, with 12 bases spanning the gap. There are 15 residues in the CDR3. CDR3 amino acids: CASSLAPTVDNEQFF. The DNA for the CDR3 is TGCGCCAGCAGCTTGGCCCCCACCGTAGACAATGAGCAGTTCTTC.

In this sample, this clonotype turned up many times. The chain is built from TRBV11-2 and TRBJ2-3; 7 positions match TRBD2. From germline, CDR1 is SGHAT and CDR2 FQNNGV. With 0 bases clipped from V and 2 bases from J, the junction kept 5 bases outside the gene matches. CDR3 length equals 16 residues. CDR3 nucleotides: TGTGCCAGCAGCTTAGACGTGGGAGGGGTCACAGATACGCAGTATTTT. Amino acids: CASSLDVGGVTDTQYF.

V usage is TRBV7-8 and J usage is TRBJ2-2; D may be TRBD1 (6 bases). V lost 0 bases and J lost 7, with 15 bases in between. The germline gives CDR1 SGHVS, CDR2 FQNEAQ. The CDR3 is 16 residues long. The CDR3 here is CASSLADTGFHGELFF. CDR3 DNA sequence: TGTGCCAGCAGCTTAGCCGATACAGGGTTTCACGGGGAGCTGTTTTTT.

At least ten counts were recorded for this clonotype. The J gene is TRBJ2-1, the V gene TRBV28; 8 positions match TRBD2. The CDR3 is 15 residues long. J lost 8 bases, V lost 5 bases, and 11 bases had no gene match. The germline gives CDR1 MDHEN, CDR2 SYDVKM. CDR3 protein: CASSPGGRFLDEQFF. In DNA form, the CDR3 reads TGTGCCAGCAGTCCGGGCGGGAGGTTTCTGGATGAGCAGTTCTTC.

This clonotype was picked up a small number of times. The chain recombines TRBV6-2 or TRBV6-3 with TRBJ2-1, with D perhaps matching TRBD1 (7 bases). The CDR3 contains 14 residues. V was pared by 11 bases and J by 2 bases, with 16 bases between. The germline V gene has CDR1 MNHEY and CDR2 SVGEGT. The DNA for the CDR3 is TGTGCCGTCTCCGGAGGGGGCGCCTACAATGAGCAGTTCTTC. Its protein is CAVSGGGAYNEQFF.

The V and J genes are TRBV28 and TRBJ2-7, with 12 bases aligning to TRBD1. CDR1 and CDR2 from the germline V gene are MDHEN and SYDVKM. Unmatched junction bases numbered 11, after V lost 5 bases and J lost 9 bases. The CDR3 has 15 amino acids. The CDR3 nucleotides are TGTGCCAGCAGTCTACCGGGACAGGGGGCCAACGGGCAGTACTTC. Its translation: CASSLPGQGANGQYF.

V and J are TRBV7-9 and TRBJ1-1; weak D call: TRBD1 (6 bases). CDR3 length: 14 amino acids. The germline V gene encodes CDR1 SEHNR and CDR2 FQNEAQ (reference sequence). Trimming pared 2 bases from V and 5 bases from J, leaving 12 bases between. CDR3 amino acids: CASSLRGAETEAFF. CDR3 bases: TGTGCCAGCAGCTTACGGGGGGCGGAAACTGAAGCTTTCTTT.

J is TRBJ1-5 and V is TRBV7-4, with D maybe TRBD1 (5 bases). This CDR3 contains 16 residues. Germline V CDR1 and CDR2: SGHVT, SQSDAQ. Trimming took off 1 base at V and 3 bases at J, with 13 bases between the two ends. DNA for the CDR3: TGTGCCAGCAGCTTAGTAGTGACAGCGAACAATCAGCCCCAGCATTTT. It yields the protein CASSLVVTANNQPQHF.

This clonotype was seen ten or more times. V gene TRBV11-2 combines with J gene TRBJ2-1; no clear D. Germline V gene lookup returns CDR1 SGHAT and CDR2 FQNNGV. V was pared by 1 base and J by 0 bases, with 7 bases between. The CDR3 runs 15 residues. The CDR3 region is CASSLGAVSYNEQFF. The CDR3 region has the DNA TGTGCCAGCAGCTTAGGGGCGGTCTCCTACAATGAGCAGTTCTTC.

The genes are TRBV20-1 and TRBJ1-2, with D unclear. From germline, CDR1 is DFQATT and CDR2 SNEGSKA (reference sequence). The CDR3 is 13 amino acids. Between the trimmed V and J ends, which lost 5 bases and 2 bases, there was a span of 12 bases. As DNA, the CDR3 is TGCAGTGCTGGCGGACTAGCGAACTATGGCTACACCTTC. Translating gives CSAGGLANYGYTF.

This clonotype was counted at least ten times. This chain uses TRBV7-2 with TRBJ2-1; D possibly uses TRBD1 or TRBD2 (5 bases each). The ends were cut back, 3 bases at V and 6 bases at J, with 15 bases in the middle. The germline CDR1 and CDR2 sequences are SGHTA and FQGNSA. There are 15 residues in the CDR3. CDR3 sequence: CASSFGASRTNEQFF. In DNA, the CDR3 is TGTGCCAGCAGCTTCGGGGCGAGTCGTACCAATGAGCAGTTCTTC.

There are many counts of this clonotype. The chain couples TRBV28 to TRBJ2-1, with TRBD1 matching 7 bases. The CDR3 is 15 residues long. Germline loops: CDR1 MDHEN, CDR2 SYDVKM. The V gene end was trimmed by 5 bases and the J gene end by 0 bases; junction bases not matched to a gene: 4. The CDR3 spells CASSGGQSSYNEQFF. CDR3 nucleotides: TGTGCCAGCAGTGGGGGACAGAGCTCCTACAATGAGCAGTTCTTC.

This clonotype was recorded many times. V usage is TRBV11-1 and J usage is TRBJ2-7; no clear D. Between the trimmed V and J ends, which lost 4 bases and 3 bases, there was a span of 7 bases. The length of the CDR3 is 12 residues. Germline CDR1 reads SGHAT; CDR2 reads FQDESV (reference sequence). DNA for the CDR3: TGTGCCAGCAGCTCAGAAATCTACGAGCAGTACTTC. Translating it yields CASSSEIYEQYF.